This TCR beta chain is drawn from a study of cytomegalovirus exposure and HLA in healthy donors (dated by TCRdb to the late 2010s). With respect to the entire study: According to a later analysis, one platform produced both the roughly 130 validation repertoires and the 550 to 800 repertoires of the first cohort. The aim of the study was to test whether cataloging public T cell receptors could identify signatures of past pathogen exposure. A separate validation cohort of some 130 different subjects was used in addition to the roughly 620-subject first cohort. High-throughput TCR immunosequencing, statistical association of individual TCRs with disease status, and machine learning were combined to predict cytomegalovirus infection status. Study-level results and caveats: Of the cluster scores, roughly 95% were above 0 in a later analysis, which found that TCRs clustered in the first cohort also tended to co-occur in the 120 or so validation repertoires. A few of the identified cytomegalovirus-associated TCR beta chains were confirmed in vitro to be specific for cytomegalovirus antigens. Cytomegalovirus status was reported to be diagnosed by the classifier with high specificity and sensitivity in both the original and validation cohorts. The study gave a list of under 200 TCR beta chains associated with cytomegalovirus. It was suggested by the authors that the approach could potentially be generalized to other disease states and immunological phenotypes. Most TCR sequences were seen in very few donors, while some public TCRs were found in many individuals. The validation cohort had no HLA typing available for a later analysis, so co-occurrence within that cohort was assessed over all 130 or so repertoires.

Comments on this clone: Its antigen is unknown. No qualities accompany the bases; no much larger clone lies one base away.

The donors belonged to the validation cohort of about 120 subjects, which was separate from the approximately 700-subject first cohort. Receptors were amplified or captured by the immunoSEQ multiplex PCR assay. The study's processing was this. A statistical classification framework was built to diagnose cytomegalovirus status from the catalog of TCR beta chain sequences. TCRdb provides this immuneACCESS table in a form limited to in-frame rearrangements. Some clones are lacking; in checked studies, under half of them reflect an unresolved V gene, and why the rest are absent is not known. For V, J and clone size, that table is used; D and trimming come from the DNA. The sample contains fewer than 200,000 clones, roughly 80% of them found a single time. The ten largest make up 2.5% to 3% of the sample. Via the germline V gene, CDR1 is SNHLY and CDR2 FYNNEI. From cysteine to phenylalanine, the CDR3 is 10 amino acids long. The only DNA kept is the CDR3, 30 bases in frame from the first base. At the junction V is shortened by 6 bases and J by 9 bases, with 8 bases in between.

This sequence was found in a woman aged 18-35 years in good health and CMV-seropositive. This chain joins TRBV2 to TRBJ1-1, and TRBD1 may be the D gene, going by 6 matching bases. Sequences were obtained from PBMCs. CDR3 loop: CASRGDKAFF. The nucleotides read TGTGCCAGCAGGGGGGACAAAGCTTTCTTT.